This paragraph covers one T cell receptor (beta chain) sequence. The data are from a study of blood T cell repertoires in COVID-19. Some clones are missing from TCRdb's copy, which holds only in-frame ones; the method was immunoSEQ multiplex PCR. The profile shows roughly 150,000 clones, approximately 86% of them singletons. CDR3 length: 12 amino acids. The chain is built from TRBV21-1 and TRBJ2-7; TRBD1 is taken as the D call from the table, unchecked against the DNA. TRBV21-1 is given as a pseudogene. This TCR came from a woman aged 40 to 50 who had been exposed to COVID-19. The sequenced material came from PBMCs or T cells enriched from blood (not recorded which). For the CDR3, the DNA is TGTGCCAGCAGCAAACAGGGATCCGAGCAGTACTTC. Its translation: CASSKQGSEQYF.